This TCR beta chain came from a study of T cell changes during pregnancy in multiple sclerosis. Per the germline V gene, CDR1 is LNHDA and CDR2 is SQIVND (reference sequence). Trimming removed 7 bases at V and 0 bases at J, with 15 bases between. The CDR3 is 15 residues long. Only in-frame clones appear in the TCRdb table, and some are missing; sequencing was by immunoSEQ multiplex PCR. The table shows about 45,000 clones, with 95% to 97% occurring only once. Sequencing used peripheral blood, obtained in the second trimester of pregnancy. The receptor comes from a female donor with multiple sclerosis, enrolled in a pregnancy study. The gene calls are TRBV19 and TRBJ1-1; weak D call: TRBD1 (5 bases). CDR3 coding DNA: TGTGCCAGTACCCTCGCCCCAGGGATGAACACTGAAGCTTTCTTT. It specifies CASTLAPGMNTEAFF.